The 9 T cell receptor beta chains listed next were all sequenced from one sample in a study of T cell responses to AZD1222 COVID-19 vaccine. Data came from immunoSEQ multiplex PCR; TCRdb stores just in-frame clones and leaves some out. The data show under 200,000 clones, 92% seen once. Sequencing was performed on peripheral blood, taken 28 days after the second AZD1222 dose. These receptors all stem from an adult who received the AZD1222 COVID-19 vaccine.

CDR3 in DNA: TGTGCCAGCAGCGTAGTATCAGCGAACACTGAAGCTTTCTTT. Translating it yields CASSVVSANTEAFF. The J gene is TRBJ1-1, the V gene TRBV9, with D uncertain. The CDR3 consists of 14 residues. Trimming took 0 bases from V and 1 from J, leaving 7 bases between them. Germline CDR1 SGDLS, CDR2 YYNGEE.

The rearrangement uses TRBV5-1 and TRBJ2-7; 9 nucleotides agree with TRBD2. The CDR3 spans 15 residues. J lost 3 bases, V lost 4 bases, and 8 bases had no gene match. Germline V gives CDR1 SGHRS, CDR2 YFSETQ. The CDR3 DNA follows: TGCGCCAGCAGCCCCGTAGCGGGAGTGAACTACGAGCAGTACTTC. Encoded protein: CASSPVAGVNYEQYF.

This chain links TRBV27 with TRBJ1-2; D uncertain. V was trimmed by 2 bases and J by 7 bases, leaving 20 bases between them. The germline V gene has CDR1 MNHEY and CDR2 SMNVEV (reference sequence). This CDR3 has 16 amino acids. In DNA form, the CDR3 reads TGTGCCAGCAGTTTAGGGTCGGCCCATCTTGGACGTGGCTACACCTTC. Its translation: CASSLGSAHLGRGYTF.

The CDR3 nucleotides are TGTGCCAGCAGCCAAGCAGAGGGTCAGCAGTACTTC. Translation gives CASSQAEGQQYF. This chain links TRBV3-1 (or the pseudogene TRBV3-2) with TRBJ2-7; D possibly corresponds to TRBD2 (5 bases). Trimming pared 1 base from V and 8 bases from J, leaving 9 bases between. This CDR3 contains 12 residues. Germline CDR1 is LGHDT and CDR2 is YNNKEL (reference sequence).

The chain is built from TRBV29-1 and TRBJ1-2; D not resolved. Trimming pared 0 bases from V and 8 bases from J, leaving 13 bases between. The germline CDR1 and CDR2 sequences are SQVTM and ANQGSEA. The CDR3 loop spans 13 amino acids. CDR3 residues: CSVEEKERQGYTF. The CDR3 DNA follows: TGCAGCGTTGAAGAAAAGGAAAGGCAGGGCTACACCTTC.

Here the CDR3 reads CASSQDLLSGYTF. In nucleotides, the CDR3 is TGCGCCAGCAGCCAAGATCTATTGTCTGGCTACACCTTC. The chain is built from TRBV4-1 and TRBJ1-2; D remains unclear. The germline V gene encodes CDR1 MGHRA and CDR2 YSYEKL. Trimming took 0 bases from V and 7 from J, leaving 9 bases between them. The CDR3 is made up of 13 amino acids.

CDR3 DNA sequence: TGTGCCAGTAGTATAGATCTCCTTGACGGAGCTAACTATGGCTACACCTTC. It yields the protein CASSIDLLDGANYGYTF. The chain employs TRBV19 and TRBJ1-2; D gene ambiguous. CDR3 length equals 17 residues. Germline CDR1 and CDR2: LNHDA and SQIVND (reference sequence). Trimming removed 0 bases from V and 0 bases from J, with 14 bases in between.

This sequence joins TRBV27 and TRBJ1-3; 7 bases line up with TRBD1. Per germline, CDR1 MNHEY and CDR2 SMNVEV (reference sequence). Trimming at V came to 6 bases and at J to 0 bases, leaving 2 bases not matched to a gene. The CDR3 sequence is 14 residues long. The DNA of the CDR3 is TGTGCCAGCAGGACAGGGCCCTCTGGAAACACCATATATTTT. Translating gives CASRTGPSGNTIYF.

The V call is TRBV7-2, the J call TRBJ2-7; D could derive from TRBD1 or TRBD2 (5 bases each). The CDR3 sequence is 16 residues long. V lost 1 base to trimming and J lost 2 bases, with 15 bases between them. The germline V gene encodes CDR1 SGHTA and CDR2 FQGNSA. This CDR3 reads CASSLGGDRTPYEQYF. The CDR3 nucleotides read TGTGCCAGCAGCTTAGGAGGGGACCGGACCCCCTACGAGCAGTACTTC.